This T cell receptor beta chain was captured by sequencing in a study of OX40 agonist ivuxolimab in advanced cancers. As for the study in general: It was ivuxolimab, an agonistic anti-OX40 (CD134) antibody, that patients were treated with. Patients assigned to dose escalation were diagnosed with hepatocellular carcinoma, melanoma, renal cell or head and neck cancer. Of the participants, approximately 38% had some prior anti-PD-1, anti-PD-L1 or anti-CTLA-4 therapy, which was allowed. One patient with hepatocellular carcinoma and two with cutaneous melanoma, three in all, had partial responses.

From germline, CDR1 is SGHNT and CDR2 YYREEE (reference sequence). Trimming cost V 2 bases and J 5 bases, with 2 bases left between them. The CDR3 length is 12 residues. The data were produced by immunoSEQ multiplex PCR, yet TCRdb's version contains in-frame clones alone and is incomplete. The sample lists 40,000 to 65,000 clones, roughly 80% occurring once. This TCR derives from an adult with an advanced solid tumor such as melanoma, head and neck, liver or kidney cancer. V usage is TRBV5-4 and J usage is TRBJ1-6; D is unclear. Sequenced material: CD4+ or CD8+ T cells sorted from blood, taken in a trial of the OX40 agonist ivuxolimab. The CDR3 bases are TGTGCCAGCAGCTTTAATAATTCACCCCTCCACTTT. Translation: CASSFNNSPLHF.